The 26 T cell receptor beta chains in this list originate from one sample, sequenced in a study of blood T cell repertoires in COVID-19. Data came from immunoSEQ multiplex PCR; TCRdb stores just in-frame clones and leaves some out. Of approximately 150,000 clones listed, 87% are singletons. Sequencing was carried out using peripheral blood. All receptors come from a man at least 80 years old with acute or convalescent COVID-19.

The chain is built from TRBV21-1 and TRBJ1-5; the table's D gene call, TRBD1, was not cross checked with the DNA. TRBV21-1 is a listed pseudogene. The CDR3 has 14 residues. CDR3 protein: CASSTNPPREPQHF. In DNA, the CDR3 is TGTGCCAGCAGCACCAACCCACCCAGGGAGCCCCAGCATTTT.

V and J are TRBV5-1 and TRBJ2-1; a weak D match, TRBD1 (5 bases). The CDR3 totals 15 residues. The germline V and J ends were trimmed by 0 bases and 8 bases, with 15 bases remaining between them. Germline V gene lookup returns CDR1 SGHRS and CDR2 YFSETQ. The CDR3, as DNA: TGCGCCAGCAGCTTGGATCAGGGTCGGATCGATGAGCAGTTCTTC. Translating it yields CASSLDQGRIDEQFF.

The chain is built from TRBV9 and TRBJ2-3, with D possibly TRBD2 on 6 matching bases. This CDR3 is 15 amino acids long. Trimming removed 0 bases from V and 1 base from J, with 9 bases in between. Germline CDR1 and CDR2: SGDLS and YYNGEE. CDR3 bases: TGTGCCAGCAGCGTAGTGGGGGAGGGCACAGATACGCAGTATTTT. It codes for CASSVVGEGTDTQYF.

The sample holds a few counts of this clone. The chain is built from TRBV28 and TRBJ2-1; 9 nucleotides align to TRBD2. Germline CDR1 MDHEN, CDR2 SYDVKM. The length of the CDR3 is 14 residues. V was clipped by 4 bases and J by 6 bases; unmatched bases: 4. In nucleotides, the CDR3 is TGTGCCAGCAGTTCTAGCGGGATCGTCAATGAGCAGTTCTTC. Encoded protein: CASSSSGIVNEQFF.

This chain connects TRBV24-1 to TRBJ2-3; the match to TRBD1 covers 12 bases. Germline assignment: CDR1 KGHDR and CDR2 SFDVKD. V shed 6 bases and J 4 bases; nucleotides not matched to a gene: 4. The CDR3 totals 15 residues. The CDR3 coding sequence is TGTGCCACCAGTCGCCGGGACAGGGGGCCAGATACGCAGTATTTT. As protein: CATSRRDRGPDTQYF.

The J gene is TRBJ1-5, the V gene TRBV11-2; no firm D call. V was trimmed by 5 bases and J by 2 bases, leaving 10 bases between them. This CDR3 region has 14 residues. Germline CDR1 is SGHAT and CDR2 is FQNNGV. Here the CDR3 DNA reads TGTGCCAGCAGCGTCGGGGAGGGCAATCAGCCCCAGCATTTT. Amino acid sequence: CASSVGEGNQPQHF.

On this clone: This may be a read error: a much more frequent sequence differs by one nucleotide. Other DNA sequences from this sample encode an identical CDR3 as well. V usage is TRBV9 and J usage is TRBJ2-2, with 7 bases fitting TRBD1. The CDR3 runs to 15 residues. V lost 3 bases and J lost 1; bases outside the gene matches: 3. From germline, CDR1 is SGDLS and CDR2 YYNGEE. The CDR3 loop reads CASSAGTVNTGELFF. The DNA for the CDR3 is TGTGCCAGCAGCGCCGGGACAGTGAACACCGGGGAGCTGTTTTTT. Supplemented by reference TRBV9 and TRBJ2-2, the full variable domain reads DSGVTQTPKHLITATGQRVTLRCSPRSGDLSVYWYQQSLDQGLQFLIQYYNGEERAKGNILERFSAQQFPDLHSELNLSSLELGDSALYFCASSAGTVNTGELFFGEGSRLTVL.

The chain is built from TRBV6-1 and TRBJ2-7, with D unresolved. The CDR3 spans 11 residues. The V end lost 1 base, the J end lost 6 bases, and 4 bases lay between the germline ends. Per the germline V gene, CDR1 is MNHNS and CDR2 is SASEGT. CDR3 region: CASSEVGEQYF. The CDR3 bases are TGTGCCAGCAGTGAAGTCGGCGAGCAGTACTTC.

The chain has TRBV5-4 and TRBJ1-2, with D possibly being TRBD1 (5 bases). Germline loops: CDR1 SGHNT, CDR2 YYREEE (reference sequence). The CDR3 has 16 residues. The V and J ends lost 1 base and 3 bases respectively, with 16 bases between them. DNA of the CDR3: TGTGCCAGCAGCTTGCCCCCCGGGGGGTTACACTATGGCTACACCTTC. It translates to CASSLPPGGLHYGYTF.

The J gene is TRBJ2-2, the V gene TRBV6-5; D remains unclear. The CDR3 length is 11 residues. CDR1 and CDR2 (germline): MNHEY, SVGAGI. The V gene lost 6 bases and the J gene lost 6 bases, with 5 bases spanning the gap. CDR3 coding DNA: TGTGCCAGCAGGACTTCCGGGGAGCTGTTTTTT. Its protein product is CASRTSGELFF.

The chain is built from TRBV6-7 and TRBJ2-7, with D perhaps matching TRBD1 (5 bases). TRBV6-7 is treated as an ORF (open reading frame) with a function not yet certain. The CDR3 covers 12 residues. Trimming shortened V by 6 bases and J by 9 bases, and 15 bases separated the two germline ends. The CDR3 DNA follows: TGTGCCAGCAGCCAGACAGATCCTCGGCAGTACTTC. It codes for CASSQTDPRQYF.

The chain combines TRBV11-2 with TRBJ2-7; maybe TRBD1 (5 bases). The CDR3 is 15 amino acids. Trimming shortened V by 1 base and J by 2 bases, and 12 bases separated the two germline ends. Germline V gene lookup returns CDR1 SGHAT and CDR2 FQNNGV. The CDR3 coding sequence is TGTGCCAGCAGCTTAGCAGGGTTAAGTCCCTACGAGCAGTACTTC. As protein: CASSLAGLSPYEQYF.

Notes on this clone: The junction does not match germline at one end; this may be a read error. This chain joins TRBV3-1 (or the pseudogene TRBV3-2) and TRBJ2-7, with no clear D. Germline V gene lookup returns CDR1 LGHDT and CDR2 YNNKEL (reference sequence). CDR3 length: 14 amino acids. The CDR3 protein is CASSRDSSSSEQYF. CDR3 bases: TGTGCCAGCAGCCGTGACTCGTCATCCTCCGAGCAGTACTTC.

The J gene is TRBJ2-1, the V gene TRBV6-5; 8 nucleotides line up with TRBD1. The CDR3 loop spans 14 amino acids. Germline values: CDR1 MNHEY, CDR2 SVGAGI. Germline trimming cut 5 bases from V and 9 bases from J; bases unmatched to any gene: 9. DNA for the CDR3: TGTGCCAGCAGTCCCGGGACAGGACGTTCTGAGCAGTTCTTC. Translation: CASSPGTGRSEQFF.

Only one count was recorded for this clone. V usage is TRBV7-9 and J usage is TRBJ1-1; D perhaps matches TRBD1 (5 bases). Germline CDR1 is SEHNR and CDR2 is FQNEAQ (reference sequence). The CDR3 has 14 amino acids. V lost 2 bases and J 5 bases, leaving 12 bases between the germline ends. For the CDR3, the DNA is TGTGCCAGCAGCTTAATAGGGGTTGAAACTGAAGCTTTCTTT. Protein sequence: CASSLIGVETEAFF.

The chain combines TRBV7-3 with TRBJ2-3; 7 nucleotides line up with TRBD2. This CDR3 contains 16 residues. Germline V gene lookup returns CDR1 SGHTA and CDR2 FQGTGA. J was trimmed by 1 base and V by 3 bases; bases with no gene match: 7. The CDR3 coding sequence is TGTGCCAGCAGCTTGGGCCATGGGGGGGGCACAGATACGCAGTATTTT. It encodes CASSLGHGGGTDTQYF.

The J gene is TRBJ2-1, the V gene TRBV6-1, with D perhaps matching TRBD2 (5 bases). Trimming stripped 4 bases from V and 0 bases from J, with 13 bases between. The CDR3 is made up of 16 amino acids. The germline gives CDR1 MNHNS, CDR2 SASEGT. The CDR3 bases are TGTGCCAGCAGTGGGTTACTAGAGCTCTCCTACAATGAGCAGTTCTTC. Translation: CASSGLLELSYNEQFF.

This clone was seen a single time. The J gene is TRBJ2-7, the V gene TRBV15, with 8 bases lining up with TRBD1. The length of the CDR3 is 14 residues. Germline CDR1 reads LNHNV; CDR2 reads YYDKDF (reference sequence). Trimming took 4 bases from V and 5 from J; bases not matched to a gene: 7. CDR3 nucleotides: TGTGCCACCAGCATAACAGGGGGTTCCCACGAGCAGTACTTC. Translating gives CATSITGGSHEQYF.

This clone was seen only once. The chain uses TRBV7-7 and TRBJ2-3; 12 bases agree with TRBD2. With V trimmed by 2 bases and J by 3 bases, 6 bases remained unmatched. The CDR3 length is 17 residues. Germline assignment: CDR1 SSHAT and CDR2 FNYEAQ (reference sequence). The CDR3 nucleotides read TGTGCCAGCAGCTTATCTAGCGGGAGGGCCAGAACAGATACGCAGTATTTT. It specifies CASSLSSGRARTDTQYF. The variable domain in full, with the rest retrieved from reference TRBV7-7 and TRBJ2-3, is GAGVSQSPRYKVTKRGQDVTLRCDPISSHATLYWYQQALGQGPEFLTYFNYEAQPDKSGLPSDRFSAERPEGSISTLTIQRTEQRDSAMYRCASSLSSGRARTDTQYFGPGTRLTVL.

About this clone itself: Distinct nucleotide sequences in the sample also encode this CDR3. The chain is built from TRBV27 and TRBJ1-1; D is unclear. CDR3 length: 14 residues. The V end was cut by 4 bases, the J end by 0 bases, with 9 bases between. CDR1 is MNHEY, CDR2 SMNVEV, per germline (reference sequence). The CDR3 protein is CASSSQSLNTEAFF. CDR3 nucleotide sequence: TGTGCCAGCAGTTCACAGAGCCTGAACACTGAAGCTTTCTTT.

The chain employs TRBV28 and TRBJ2-2; 10 positions agree with TRBD2. The germline V gene has CDR1 MDHEN and CDR2 SYDVKM. Trimming cost V 6 bases and J 0 bases; bases outside gene matches: 4. The CDR3 is 16 amino acids. In nucleotides, the CDR3 is TGTGCCAGCAGATCACTAGCGGGGTCGAACACCGGGGAGCTGTTTTTT. It specifies CASRSLAGSNTGELFF. The full variable domain, completed using reference TRBV28 and TRBJ2-2, is DVKVTQSSRYLVKRTGEKVFLECVQDMDHENMFWYRQDPGLGLRLIYFSYDVKMKEKGDIPEGYSVSREKKERFSLILESASTNQTSMYLCASRSLAGSNTGELFFGEGSRLTVL.

This clone was picked up one time. The rearrangement joins TRBV5-1 to TRBJ2-5; D is possibly TRBD1 (8 bases). Germline loops: CDR1 SGHRS, CDR2 YFSETQ. Trimming stripped 4 bases from V and 5 bases from J, with 15 bases between. The CDR3 totals 14 residues. The CDR3 DNA reads TGCGCCAGCAGCGACACAGGGGGGGAGGAGACCCAGTACTTC. This encodes CASSDTGGEETQYF.

This clone was recorded only once. The rearrangement links TRBV5-4 to TRBJ2-5; TRBD2 agrees at 7 bases. In germline, CDR1 is SGHNT, CDR2 YYREEE (reference sequence). V trimming: 3 bases; J trimming: 2 bases; junction bases outside the gene matches: 7. This CDR3 contains 15 residues. In nucleotides, the CDR3 is TGTGCCAGCAGCTCGGGCGGGAGTTATCAAGAGACCCAGTACTTC. Translated, it gives CASSSGGSYQETQYF.

The chain has TRBV5-6 and TRBJ2-3, with a tentative D call TRBD2 (5 bases). From germline, CDR1 is SGHDT and CDR2 YYEEEE. V lost 0 bases and J lost 4, with 12 bases in between. The CDR3 runs 15 residues. The CDR3 here is CASSLGLGSADTQYF. The CDR3 DNA reads TGTGCCAGCAGCTTGGGTCTAGGGAGCGCAGATACGCAGTATTTT.

V gene TRBV29-1 combines with J gene TRBJ1-2; the match to TRBD1 covers 12 bases. The CDR3 runs to 18 residues. Germline V gene data show CDR1 as SQVTM and CDR2 as ANQGSEA. V shed 8 bases, J shed 0 bases, and the junction held 16 bases outside the gene matches. Here the CDR3 reads CSSLGGDRGPTANYGYTF. Here the CDR3 DNA reads TGCAGCTCCCTTGGGGGGGACAGGGGGCCAACAGCTAACTATGGCTACACCTTC.

This sequence joins TRBV5-6 and TRBJ2-1, with D maybe TRBD1 (6 bases). Trimming cost V 0 bases and J 9 bases, with 16 bases left between them. Germline CDR1 reads SGHDT; CDR2 reads YYEEEE. The CDR3 consists of 15 residues. The DNA of the CDR3 is TGTGCCAGCAGCTTGGCAGGGGCCCTATTCAGTGAGCAGTTCTTC. It specifies CASSLAGALFSEQFF. Together with reference TRBV5-6 and TRBJ2-1, the CDR3 gives the full variable domain: DAGVTQSPTHLIKTRGQQVTLRCSPKSGHDTVSWYQQALGQGPQFIFQYYEEEERQRGNFPDRFSGHQFPNYSSELNVNALLLGDSALYLCASSLAGALFSEQFFGPGTRLTVL.